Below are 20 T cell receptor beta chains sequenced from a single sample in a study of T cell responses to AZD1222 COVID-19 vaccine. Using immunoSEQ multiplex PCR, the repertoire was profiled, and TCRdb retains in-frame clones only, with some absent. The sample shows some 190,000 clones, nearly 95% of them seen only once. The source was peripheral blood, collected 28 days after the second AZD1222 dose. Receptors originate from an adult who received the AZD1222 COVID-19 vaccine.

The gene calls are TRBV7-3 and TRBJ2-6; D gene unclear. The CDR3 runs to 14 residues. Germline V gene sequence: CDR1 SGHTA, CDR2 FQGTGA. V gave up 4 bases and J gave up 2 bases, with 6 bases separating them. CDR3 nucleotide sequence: TGTGCCAGCAGCTCCTCAACTGGGGCCAACGTCCTGACTTTC. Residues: CASSSSTGANVLTF.

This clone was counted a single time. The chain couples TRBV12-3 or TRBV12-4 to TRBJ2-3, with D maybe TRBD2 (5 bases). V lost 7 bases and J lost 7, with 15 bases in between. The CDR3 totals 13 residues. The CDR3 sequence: CASTRTASNTQYF. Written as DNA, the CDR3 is TGTGCCAGCACAAGAACGGCTAGCAATACGCAGTATTTT.

CDR3 DNA: TGTGCCAGCAGATTGGAGGCGGGGGGCTACACCTTC. It yields the protein CASRLEAGGYTF. This sequence joins TRBV28 and TRBJ1-2; D uncertain. V lost 6 bases to trimming and J lost 8 bases, with 13 bases between them. The CDR3 extends over 12 amino acids. Germline V lookup: CDR1 MDHEN, CDR2 SYDVKM.

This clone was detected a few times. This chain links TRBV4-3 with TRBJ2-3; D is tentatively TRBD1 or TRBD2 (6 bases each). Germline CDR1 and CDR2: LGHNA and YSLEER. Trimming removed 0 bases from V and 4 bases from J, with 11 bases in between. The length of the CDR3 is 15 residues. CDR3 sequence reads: CASSQDRGASDTQYF. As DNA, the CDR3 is TGCGCCAGCAGCCAAGATAGGGGGGCTTCAGATACGCAGTATTTT.

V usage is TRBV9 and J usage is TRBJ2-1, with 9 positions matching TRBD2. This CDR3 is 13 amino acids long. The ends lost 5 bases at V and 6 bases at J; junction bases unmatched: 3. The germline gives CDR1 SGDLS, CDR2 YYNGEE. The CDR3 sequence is CASRREGSNEQFF. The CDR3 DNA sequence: TGTGCCAGCAGGCGGGAGGGCTCCAATGAGCAGTTCTTC.

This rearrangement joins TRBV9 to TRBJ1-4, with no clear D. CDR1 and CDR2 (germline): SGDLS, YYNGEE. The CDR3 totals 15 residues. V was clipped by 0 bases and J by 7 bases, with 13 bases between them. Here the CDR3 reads CASSVVGALGEKLFF. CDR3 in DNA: TGTGCCAGCAGCGTAGTCGGTGCATTAGGTGAAAAACTGTTTTTT.

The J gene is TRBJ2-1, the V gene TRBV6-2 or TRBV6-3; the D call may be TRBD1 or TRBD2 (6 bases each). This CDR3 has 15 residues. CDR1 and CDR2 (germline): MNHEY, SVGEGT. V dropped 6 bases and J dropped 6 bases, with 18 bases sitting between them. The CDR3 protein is CASSLLGASANEQFF. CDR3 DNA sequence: TGTGCCAGCAGCCTCCTGGGGGCTAGCGCCAATGAGCAGTTCTTC.

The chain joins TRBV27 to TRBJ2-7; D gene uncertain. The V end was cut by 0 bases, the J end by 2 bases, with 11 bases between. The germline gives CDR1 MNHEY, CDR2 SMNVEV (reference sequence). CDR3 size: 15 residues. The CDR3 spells CASSLSWTDPYEQYF. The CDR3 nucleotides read TGTGCCAGCAGTTTATCCTGGACGGACCCCTACGAGCAGTACTTC.

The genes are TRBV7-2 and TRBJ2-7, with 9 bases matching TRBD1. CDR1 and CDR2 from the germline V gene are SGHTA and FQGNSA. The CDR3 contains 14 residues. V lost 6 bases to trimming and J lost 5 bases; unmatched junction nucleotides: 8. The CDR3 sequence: CASRGQGYSNEQYF. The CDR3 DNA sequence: TGTGCCAGCAGGGGACAGGGCTACTCTAACGAGCAGTACTTC.

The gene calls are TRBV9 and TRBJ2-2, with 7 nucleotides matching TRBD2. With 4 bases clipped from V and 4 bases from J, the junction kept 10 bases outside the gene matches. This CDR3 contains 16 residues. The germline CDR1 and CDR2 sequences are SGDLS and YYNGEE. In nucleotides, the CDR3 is TGTGCCAGCAGCCCCTGGGAGCGGGAAGGCACCGGGGAGCTGTTTTTT. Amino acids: CASSPWEREGTGELFF.

The CDR3 loop is CASSLGVNEQFF. The CDR3, as DNA: TGTGCCAGCAGTTTAGGTGTCAATGAGCAGTTCTTC. The genes are TRBV12-3 or TRBV12-4 and TRBJ2-1, with D uncertain. The CDR3 loop spans 12 amino acids. V lost 1 base and J 6 bases, leaving 4 bases between the germline ends.

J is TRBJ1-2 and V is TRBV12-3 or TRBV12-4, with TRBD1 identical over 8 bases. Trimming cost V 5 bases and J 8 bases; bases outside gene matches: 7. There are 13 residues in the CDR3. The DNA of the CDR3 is TGTGCCAGCAGTCAGACAGGGGATTCAGGCTACACCTTC. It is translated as CASSQTGDSGYTF.

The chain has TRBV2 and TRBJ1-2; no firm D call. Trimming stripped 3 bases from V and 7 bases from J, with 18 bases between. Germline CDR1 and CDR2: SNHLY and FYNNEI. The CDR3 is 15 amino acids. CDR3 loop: CASSDLVAGFRGYTF. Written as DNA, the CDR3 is TGTGCCAGCAGTGATCTAGTGGCGGGCTTTCGTGGCTACACCTTC.

DNA of the CDR3: TGTGCCAGCAGCCAGGGGACTAGCGGCCCCTACAATGAGCAGTTCTTC. Translated, it gives CASSQGTSGPYNEQFF. The chain links TRBV4-2 to TRBJ2-1, with 11 bases matching TRBD2. V gave up 3 bases and J gave up 2 bases; unmatched junction bases: 3. The CDR3 consists of 16 residues. The germline V gene has CDR1 LGHNA and CDR2 YNFKEQ.

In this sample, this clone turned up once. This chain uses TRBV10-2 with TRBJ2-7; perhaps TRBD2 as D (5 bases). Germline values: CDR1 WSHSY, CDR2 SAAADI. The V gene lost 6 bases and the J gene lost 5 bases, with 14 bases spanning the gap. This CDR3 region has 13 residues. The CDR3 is CASSFEGSHEQYF. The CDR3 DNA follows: TGCGCCAGCAGCTTTGAGGGTTCCCACGAGCAGTACTTC.

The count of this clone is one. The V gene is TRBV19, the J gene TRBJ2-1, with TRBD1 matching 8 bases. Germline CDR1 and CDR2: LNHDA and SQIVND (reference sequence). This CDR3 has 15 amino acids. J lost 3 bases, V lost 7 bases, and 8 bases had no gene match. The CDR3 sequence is CASIQTGGNYNEQFF. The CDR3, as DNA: TGTGCCAGTATCCAAACAGGGGGTAACTACAATGAGCAGTTCTTC.

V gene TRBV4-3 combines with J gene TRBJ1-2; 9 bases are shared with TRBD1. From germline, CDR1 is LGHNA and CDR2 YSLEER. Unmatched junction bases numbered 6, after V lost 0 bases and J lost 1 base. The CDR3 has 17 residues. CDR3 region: CASSQEPRQGVNYGYTF. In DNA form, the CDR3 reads TGCGCCAGCAGCCAAGAACCGCGACAGGGGGTTAACTATGGCTACACCTTC.

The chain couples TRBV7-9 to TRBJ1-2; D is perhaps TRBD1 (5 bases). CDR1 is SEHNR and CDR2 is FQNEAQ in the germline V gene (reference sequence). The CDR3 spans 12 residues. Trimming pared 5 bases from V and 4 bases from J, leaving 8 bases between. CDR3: CASSGDSYGYTF. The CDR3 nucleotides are TGTGCCAGCAGCGGAGACAGCTATGGCTACACCTTC.

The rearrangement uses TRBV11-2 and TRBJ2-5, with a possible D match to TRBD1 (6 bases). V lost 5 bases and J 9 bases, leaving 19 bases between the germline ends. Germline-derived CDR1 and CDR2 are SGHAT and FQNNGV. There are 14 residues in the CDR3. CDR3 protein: CASSPSGTPQAQYF. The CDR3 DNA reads TGTGCCAGCAGCCCATCCGGGACACCTCAGGCCCAGTACTTC.

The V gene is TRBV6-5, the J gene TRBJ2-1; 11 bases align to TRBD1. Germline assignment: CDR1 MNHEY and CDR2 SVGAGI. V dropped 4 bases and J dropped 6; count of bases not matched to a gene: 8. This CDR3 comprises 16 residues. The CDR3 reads CASSSLTGTGGNEQFF. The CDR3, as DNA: TGTGCCAGCAGTTCCCTGACCGGGACAGGGGGCAATGAGCAGTTCTTC.